The 26 T cell receptor beta chains presented below share a single source sample, sequenced in a study of blood T cell repertoires in COVID-19. Libraries were prepared by immunoSEQ multiplex PCR; TCRdb keeps only in-frame clonotypes and omits some of them. The profile covers some 500,000 clones, with approximately 90% appearing a single time and less than 2% taken by the ten largest. Material: PBMCs or T cells enriched from blood (not recorded which). The receptors here all came from a woman in her forties who had recovered from COVID-19.

This rearrangement joins TRBV6-2 or TRBV6-3 to TRBJ1-1; 8 bases map to TRBD1. J lost 3 bases, V lost 3 bases, and 3 bases had no gene match. The CDR3 length is 14 residues. Germline-derived CDR1 and CDR2 are MNHEY and SVGEGT. The CDR3 DNA follows: TGTGCCAGCAGTTATCCCAGGGGGCACACTGAAGCTTTCTTT. It translates to CASSYPRGHTEAFF.

The chain employs TRBV4-1 and TRBJ1-2; 10 nucleotides align to TRBD1. CDR3 length: 15 amino acids. Germline values: CDR1 MGHRA, CDR2 YSYEKL. The V and J ends lost 3 bases and 5 bases, in that order; junction bases with no gene match: 6. CDR3 loop: CASSHQPGQGYGYTF. The CDR3 DNA follows: TGCGCCAGCAGCCATCAACCGGGACAGGGGTATGGCTACACCTTC.

This chain uses TRBV19 with TRBJ1-5; D unclear. The germline V gene has CDR1 LNHDA and CDR2 SQIVND (reference sequence). The CDR3 runs to 16 residues. The ends were cut back, 4 bases at V and 4 bases at J, with 17 bases in the middle. This chain's CDR3 is CASSSSQRMANQPQHF. CDR3 DNA: TGTGCCAGTAGTAGTTCACAGCGGATGGCGAATCAGCCCCAGCATTTT. Combining the CDR3 with reference TRBV19 and TRBJ1-5 gives the whole variable domain DGGITQSPKYLFRKEGQNVTLSCEQNLNHDAMYWYRQDPGQGLRLIYYSQIVNDFQKGDIAEGYSVSREKKESFPLTVTSAQKNPTAFYLCASSSSQRMANQPQHFGDGTRLSIL.

This chain uses TRBV2 with TRBJ1-2; the D gene is possibly TRBD1 (5 bases). Germline-derived CDR1 and CDR2 are SNHLY and FYNNEI. The V gene lost 4 bases and the J gene lost 6 bases, with 15 bases spanning the gap. The CDR3 totals 14 residues. The CDR3 region is CASSGGDSSHGYTF. In DNA, the CDR3 is TGTGCCAGCAGTGGGGGGGACTCAAGCCATGGCTACACCTTC.

The V gene is TRBV3-1 (or the pseudogene TRBV3-2), the J gene TRBJ1-2; D might be TRBD1 (6 bases). Deletions cut 0 bases from V and 0 bases from J, with 17 bases between. The CDR3 totals 18 residues. The germline V gene encodes CDR1 LGHDT and CDR2 YNNKEL (reference sequence). Here the CDR3 reads CASSQEVPGTPTNYGYTF. CDR3 sequence (DNA): TGTGCCAGCAGCCAAGAGGTTCCCGGGACACCTACTAACTATGGCTACACCTTC.

V gene TRBV13 combines with J gene TRBJ1-1, with 7 bases that match TRBD1. The length of the CDR3 is 14 residues. The junction had 5 bases not matched to a gene; V was cut back by 2 bases and J by 5 bases. Germline V gives CDR1 PRHDT, CDR2 FYEKMQ (reference sequence). The CDR3 region is CASSLRQGSTEAFF. The CDR3 DNA follows: TGTGCCAGCAGCTTAAGACAGGGTTCTACTGAAGCTTTCTTT.

The chain links TRBV19 to TRBJ1-2, with a tentative D call TRBD1 (6 bases). Trimming removed 3 bases from V and 0 bases from J, with 14 bases in between. CDR1 and CDR2 (germline): LNHDA, SQIVND (reference sequence). The length of the CDR3 is 16 residues. As DNA, the CDR3 is TGTGCCAGTAGTATCTCTCTCGGACAGTCTAACTATGGCTACACCTTC. Its translation: CASSISLGQSNYGYTF.

The table lists this clone with a count of one. The rearrangement uses TRBV5-8 and TRBJ1-4; D perhaps matches TRBD1 (5 bases). The V and J ends lost 0 bases and 5 bases respectively, with 5 bases between them. The CDR3 is 13 residues long. Per germline, CDR1 SGHTS and CDR2 YDEGEE. The CDR3 DNA follows: TGTGCCAGCAGCTTGGACAGGAATGAAAAACTGTTTTTT. Translating it yields CASSLDRNEKLFF.

The rearrangement links TRBV30 to TRBJ1-2, with 7 bases matching TRBD1. Germline V gene data show CDR1 as GTSNPN and CDR2 as SVGIG (reference sequence). J lost 3 bases, V lost 2 bases, and 9 bases had no gene match. The CDR3 length is 15 residues. CDR3 in amino acids: CAWSRQGPLDYGYTF. In DNA, the CDR3 is TGTGCCTGGAGTAGACAGGGCCCACTTGACTATGGCTACACCTTC. The variable domain in full, with the rest retrieved from reference TRBV30 and TRBJ1-2, is SQTIHQWPATLVQPVGSPLSLECTVEGTSNPNLYWYRQAAGRGLQLLFYSVGIGQISSEVPQNLSASRPQDRQFILSSKKLLLSDSGFYLCAWSRQGPLDYGYTFGSGTRLTVV.

The chain employs TRBV4-3 and TRBJ2-2, with TRBD2 matching 9 bases. The CDR3 is 20 amino acids. V lost 1 base to trimming and J lost 0 bases; unmatched junction nucleotides: 12. Germline values: CDR1 LGHNA, CDR2 YSLEER. The CDR3 here is CASSQAVPGTSSSNTGELFF. CDR3 DNA: TGCGCCAGCAGCCAAGCGGTTCCCGGGACTAGCAGCTCGAACACCGGGGAGCTGTTTTTT.

The chain is built from TRBV5-4 and TRBJ2-1; TRBD1 matches 7 bases. Germline CDR1 is SGHNT and CDR2 is YYREEE (reference sequence). The CDR3 consists of 15 residues. The V segment lost 1 base and the J segment 7 bases; nucleotides outside the gene matches: 8. CDR3 bases: TGTGCCAGCAGCTTGAAGAAATCAGGGGGTAATGAGCAGTTCTTC. The encoded protein is CASSLKKSGGNEQFF.

This rearrangement joins TRBV7-9 to TRBJ2-1; D not certain. Germline assignment: CDR1 SEHNR and CDR2 FQNEAQ (reference sequence). The CDR3 totals 14 residues. V lost 1 base and J lost 0, with 4 bases in between. CDR3 nucleotide sequence: TGTGCCAGCAGCTTAGACACCTCCTACAATGAGCAGTTCTTC. It specifies CASSLDTSYNEQFF. The whole variable domain, filled in from reference TRBV7-9 and TRBJ2-1, reads DTGVSQNPRHKITKRGQNVTFRCDPISEHNRLYWYRQTLGQGPEFLTYFQNEAQLEKSRLLSDRFSAERPKGSFSTLEIQRTEQGDSAMYLCASSLDTSYNEQFFGPGTRLTVL.

This clone was seen at least ten times. The chain links TRBV7-7 to TRBJ2-2, with 8 bases lining up with TRBD1. After removal of 1 base from V and 7 bases from J, the junction contained 5 bases not matched to a gene. The CDR3 contains 15 residues. CDR1 is SSHAT, CDR2 FNYEAQ, per germline (reference sequence). The chain's CDR3 is CASSLGTGTGGELFF. CDR3 coding DNA: TGTGCCAGCAGCTTAGGGACAGGGACGGGCGGGGAGCTGTTTTTT.

The rearrangement joins TRBV5-8 to TRBJ2-5, with TRBD1 identical over 7 bases. Germline CDR1 SGHTS, CDR2 YDEGEE. This CDR3 spans 16 amino acids. V lost 0 bases, J lost 4 bases, and 9 bases stayed unmatched. The CDR3 DNA sequence: TGTGCCAGCAGCTTGGGACAGGGCAGATTAGCAGAGACCCAGTACTTC. This sequence encodes CASSLGQGRLAETQYF.

The chain employs TRBV29-1 and TRBJ1-3; D perhaps matches TRBD1 (5 bases). The V gene's germline CDR1 is SQVTM and CDR2 ANQGSEA. The germline V and J ends were trimmed by 3 bases and 3 bases, with 12 bases remaining between them. This CDR3 comprises 14 residues. The CDR3 DNA reads as TGCAGCGTTGACTCCGACAGCCTTGGAAACACCATATATTTT. This sequence encodes CSVDSDSLGNTIYF.

This clone was found a few times. The chain employs TRBV7-8 and TRBJ2-7, with D maybe TRBD1 (6 bases). Trimming removed 4 bases from V and 3 bases from J, with 13 bases in between. This CDR3 is 14 amino acids long. CDR1 SGHVS and CDR2 FQNEAQ come from the germline V gene. DNA for the CDR3: TGTGCCAGCAGCTCCCCTGGACAGCACTACGAGCAGTACTTC. This sequence encodes CASSSPGQHYEQYF.

The gene calls are TRBV28 and TRBJ2-7; 7 nucleotides line up with TRBD2. Trimming at V came to 5 bases and at J to 7 bases, leaving 14 bases not matched to a gene. Germline CDR1 is MDHEN and CDR2 is SYDVKM. The CDR3 has 15 residues. The DNA for the CDR3 is TGTGCCAGCAGTGACGGTGGGGAGGGCCCTGAGGAGCAGTACTTC. Translating it yields CASSDGGEGPEEQYF.

The rearrangement uses TRBV19 and TRBJ2-7; D is perhaps TRBD2 (7 bases). This CDR3 is built from 13 residues. Germline V gene sequence: CDR1 LNHDA, CDR2 SQIVND (reference sequence). V was shortened by 1 base and J by 5 bases, with 9 bases between the two germline ends. CDR3 sequence reads: CASSIGGGNEQYF. The CDR3 DNA reads as TGTGCCAGTAGTATAGGGGGGGGCAACGAGCAGTACTTC.

This clone was seen only once. The chain links TRBV4-1 to TRBJ2-7; 7 bases agree with TRBD1. V shed 4 bases, J shed 3 bases, and the junction held 6 bases outside the gene matches. The length of the CDR3 is 14 residues. The germline gives CDR1 MGHRA, CDR2 YSYEKL. The CDR3 here is CASSPGGNIYEQYF. CDR3 DNA sequence: TGCGCCAGCAGCCCAGGGGGAAACATCTACGAGCAGTACTTC.

The CDR3 coding sequence is TGTGCCATCAGGGGACAGGGAGGGTACTATGGCTACACCTTC. Translated: CAIRGQGGYYGYTF. This chain joins TRBV10-3 and TRBJ1-2, with 9 bases that match TRBD1. The germline V gene encodes CDR1 ENHRY and CDR2 SYGVKD. The ends lost 6 bases at V and 3 bases at J; junction bases unmatched: 5. The CDR3 covers 14 residues.

V usage is TRBV3-1 (or the pseudogene TRBV3-2) and J usage is TRBJ2-5; TRBD2 matches 7 bases. This CDR3 spans 15 amino acids. The V gene end was trimmed by 1 base and the J gene end by 4 bases; junction bases not matched to a gene: 6. From germline, CDR1 is LGHDT and CDR2 YNNKEL (reference sequence). The CDR3 spells CASSQVRGEGETQYF. CDR3 DNA sequence: TGTGCCAGCAGCCAAGTCCGGGGGGAAGGAGAGACCCAGTACTTC.

The rearrangement uses TRBV6-2 or TRBV6-3 and TRBJ2-1; D remains unclear. This CDR3 comprises 14 residues. In germline, CDR1 is MNHEY, CDR2 SVGEGT. Trimming shortened V by 6 bases and J by 9 bases, and 18 bases separated the two germline ends. CDR3 coding DNA: TGTGCCAGCAGCCAAACGATGAGCCTTCGTGAGCAGTTCTTC. Translating gives CASSQTMSLREQFF.

V usage is TRBV18 and J usage is TRBJ2-3; D perhaps matches TRBD2 (5 bases). Germline assignment: CDR1 KGHSH and CDR2 LQKENI. There are 16 residues in the CDR3. Trimming took off 0 bases at V and 2 bases at J, with 12 bases between the two ends. The CDR3 region has the DNA TGTGCCAGCTCACCACCGCGGAGCGGACTCACAGATACGCAGTATTTT. It translates to CASSPPRSGLTDTQYF.

Of note for this clone: The same CDR3 arises from other DNA sequences in this sample as well. The chain links TRBV12-3 or TRBV12-4 to TRBJ2-5, with D unresolved. This CDR3 region has 13 residues. Trimming cost V 2 bases and J 5 bases, with 9 bases left between them. CDR3 in amino acids: CASSLYPGETQYF. Written as DNA, the CDR3 is TGTGCCAGCAGTTTATATCCCGGGGAGACCCAGTACTTC.

The chain employs TRBV27 and TRBJ2-1, with D possibly matching TRBD2 (5 bases). The CDR3 is 13 residues long. Per germline, CDR1 MNHEY and CDR2 SMNVEV (reference sequence). V was trimmed by 3 bases and J by 8 bases, leaving 11 bases between them. The CDR3 DNA follows: TGTGCCAGCAGTTTTGGGCGGGCCGATGAGCAGTTCTTC. Translation: CASSFGRADEQFF.

Notes on this clone: The sample has other DNA sequences that encode this CDR3 too. The CDR3 reads CASSQRQGTDSPLHF. In nucleotides, the CDR3 is TGTGCCAGCAGCCAACGACAGGGGACGGATTCACCCCTCCACTTT. This chain joins TRBV7-9 and TRBJ1-6; 8 bases are shared with TRBD1. This CDR3 is 15 amino acids long. V shed 5 bases, J shed 8 bases, and the junction held 8 bases outside the gene matches. Germline CDR1 and CDR2: SEHNR and FQNEAQ (reference sequence).